Only a few counts were recorded for the clone carrying this TCR beta chain. Germline V gene sequence: CDR1 MGHDK, CDR2 SYGVNS. The CDR3 totals 15 residues. Trimming left V 2 bases short and J 3 bases short, with 11 bases between. Assay used: immunoSEQ multiplex PCR; TCRdb lists only in-frame clones, some missing. Of roughly 120,000 clones listed, around nine tenths are singletons. These data come from a study of cytomegalovirus exposure and HLA in healthy donors. The TCR sequence derives from a man in his thirties or forties in good health and CMV-seronegative. The chain employs TRBV25-1 and TRBJ1-5; D is perhaps TRBD1 (6 bases). Material for sequencing was PBMCs. CDR3 sequence (DNA): TGTGCCAGCAGTGAAGGACAGTACCCCAATCAGCCCCAGCATTTT. It is translated as CASSEGQYPNQPQHF.